Below are 20 T cell receptor beta chains sequenced from a single sample in a study of T-cell memory formation after mild COVID-19. From the 5' RACE reads, TCRdb called clonotypes with MiXCR, one entry per CDR3 protein. Here the sample spans about 540,000 distinct CDR3 sequences, roughly 22% being singletons. What was sequenced was PBMCs or a T cell subset sorted from them (not recorded which). The receptors derive from an adult woman who had mild COVID-19 (a few samples of this study predate the infection). Cell type and time point are not known.

CDR3 DNA: TGTGCCAGCACCTGGACAGGGAAAGAGACCCAGTACTTC. Amino acids: CASTWTGKETQYF. The chain recombines TRBV6-2 or TRBV6-3 with TRBJ2-5; 8 nucleotides line up with TRBD1. After removal of 7 bases from V and 3 bases from J, the junction contained 4 bases not matched to a gene. The CDR3 consists of 13 residues. CDR1 is MNHEY, CDR2 SVGEGT, per germline.

The chain uses TRBV6-1 and TRBJ1-5, with D unresolved. Germline values: CDR1 MNHNS, CDR2 SASEGT. V was clipped by 3 bases and J by 3 bases, with 3 bases between them. The CDR3 consists of 12 residues. In nucleotides, the CDR3 is TGTGCCAGCAGTGAGATCAATCAGCCCCAGCATTTT. Translated, it gives CASSEINQPQHF.

This clonotype was recorded a few times. The gene calls are TRBV12-3 or TRBV12-4 and TRBJ1-2, with 11 bases identical to TRBD1. V lost 5 bases to trimming and J lost 6 bases; unmatched junction nucleotides: 2. The CDR3 is made up of 13 amino acids. DNA for the CDR3: TGTGCCAGCAGTCGGACAGGGGGCAATGGCTACACCTTC. Amino acids: CASSRTGGNGYTF.

This chain connects TRBV9 to TRBJ1-2; D is unresolved. The V gene's germline CDR1 is SGDLS and CDR2 YYNGEE. The V and J ends lost 0 bases and 6 bases respectively, with 15 bases between them. This CDR3 is built from 15 residues. The CDR3 loop is CASSVAHRKLNGYTF. DNA for the CDR3: TGTGCCAGCAGCGTAGCCCACAGAAAATTGAATGGCTACACCTTC.

The chain couples TRBV30 to TRBJ2-1, with TRBD2 as a possible D gene (5 bases). V was trimmed by 2 bases and J by 7 bases, leaving 9 bases between them. Germline lookup yields CDR1 GTSNPN and CDR2 SVGIG (reference sequence). The CDR3 length is 12 residues. CDR3 sequence (DNA): TGTGCCTGGAGTACGCTAGCTAATGAGCAGTTCTTC. Protein: CAWSTLANEQFF.

In its sample, this clonotype was seen many times. V usage is TRBV7-9 and J usage is TRBJ2-7; no clear D gene. CDR1 SEHNR and CDR2 FQNEAQ come from the germline V gene (reference sequence). This CDR3 has 15 amino acids. Trimming cost V 1 base and J 9 bases, with 19 bases left between them. The CDR3 nucleotides read TGTGCCAGCAGCTTAGTTGCAGGCTCGAGGACGAGGCAGTACTTC. Amino acid sequence: CASSLVAGSRTRQYF.

This clonotype showed up just a few times. CDR3: CASSPPGGREQYF. Here the CDR3 DNA reads TGTGCCAGCTCACCACCGGGGGGGCGCGAGCAGTACTTC. The genes are TRBV18 and TRBJ2-7; perhaps TRBD2 as D (7 bases). The germline gives CDR1 KGHSH, CDR2 LQKENI. This CDR3 is built from 13 residues. The germline V and J ends were trimmed by 0 bases and 6 bases, with 9 bases remaining between them.

The chain recombines TRBV19 with TRBJ2-2; 8 bases are a match to TRBD1. J lost 6 bases, V lost 8 bases, and 5 bases had no gene match. The CDR3 is 13 amino acids. Germline lookup yields CDR1 LNHDA and CDR2 SQIVND (reference sequence). The CDR3 DNA follows: TGTGCCAGTCGGACAGGGATACCCGGGGAGCTGTTTTTT. It is translated as CASRTGIPGELFF.

The chain recombines TRBV7-3 with TRBJ2-5; 7 positions agree with TRBD2. Germline assignment: CDR1 SGHTA and CDR2 FQGTGA. The junction had 11 bases not matched to a gene; V was cut back by 1 base and J by 3 bases. This CDR3 has 17 amino acids. DNA of the CDR3: TGTGCCAGCAGCTTAAGGCCCGTAGCGGGCCCGGAAGAGACCCAGTACTTC. It codes for CASSLRPVAGPEETQYF.

V is TRBV6-1 and J is TRBJ2-7; D possibly matches TRBD1 or TRBD2 (6 bases each). V was pared by 7 bases and J by 1 base, with 20 bases between. Germline V lookup: CDR1 MNHNS, CDR2 SASEGT. CDR3 length: 16 amino acids. CDR3: CASTIEGGGSSYEQYF. CDR3 nucleotides: TGTGCCAGCACCATCGAGGGGGGAGGTAGTTCCTACGAGCAGTACTTC.

There are many counts of this clonotype. V gene TRBV5-1 combines with J gene TRBJ2-2; D is possibly TRBD1 (5 bases). The V and J ends lost 4 bases and 1 base respectively, with 11 bases between them. CDR1 SGHRS and CDR2 YFSETQ come from the germline V gene. The CDR3 totals 15 residues. CDR3 DNA: TGCGCCAGCAGCGCGGATCAGGGGAACACCGGGGAGCTGTTTTTT. Protein product: CASSADQGNTGELFF.

There are many counts of this clonotype. The V gene is TRBV5-1, the J gene TRBJ2-5, with D unclear. The CDR3 consists of 13 residues. Germline-derived CDR1 and CDR2 are SGHRS and YFSETQ. The V end lost 2 bases, the J end lost 4 bases, and 9 bases lay between the germline ends. The CDR3 DNA follows: TGCGCCAGCAGCTTAGCACAGCCAGAGACCCAGTACTTC. Translated, it gives CASSLAQPETQYF.

This clonotype was seen a few times. The chain recombines TRBV10-3 with TRBJ2-5; a possible D gene is TRBD2 (6 bases). V dropped 3 bases and J dropped 5 bases, with 22 bases sitting between them. This CDR3 comprises 17 residues. Per the germline V gene, CDR1 is ENHRY and CDR2 is SYGVKD. In DNA, the CDR3 is TGTGCCATCAGTGAAAGCCTAGCGAAGAGGGTGGGGGAGACCCAGTACTTC. This gives the protein CAISESLAKRVGETQYF.

A few counts support this clonotype. V gene TRBV24-1 combines with J gene TRBJ2-3, with no clear D. The germline gives CDR1 KGHDR, CDR2 SFDVKD. V lost 1 base, J lost 2 bases, and 12 bases lay in between. The CDR3 contains 16 residues. CDR3 loop: CATSDFGGRNTDTQYF. CDR3 sequence (DNA): TGTGCCACCAGTGATTTTGGTGGTCGGAACACAGATACGCAGTATTTT.

The chain has TRBV30 and TRBJ1-2; TRBD1 matches 7 bases. Germline trimming cut 8 bases from V and 4 bases from J; bases unmatched to any gene: 7. The CDR3 is 12 residues long. The germline V gene encodes CDR1 GTSNPN and CDR2 SVGIG (reference sequence). This chain's CDR3 is CAETGSPYGYTF. DNA for the CDR3: TGTGCCGAGACAGGGAGTCCCTATGGCTACACCTTC.

This chain connects TRBV20-1 to TRBJ2-4, with 7 bases aligning to TRBD1. Trimming took 0 bases from V and 8 from J; bases not matched to a gene: 1. CDR3 length: 12 amino acids. Germline-derived CDR1 and CDR2 are DFQATT and SNEGSKA (reference sequence). This chain's CDR3 is CSAREQGDIQYF. The CDR3 nucleotides are TGCAGTGCTAGAGAGCAGGGGGACATTCAGTACTTC.

This chain joins TRBV9 and TRBJ2-3; 8 positions match TRBD2. After removal of 5 bases from V and 2 bases from J, the junction contained 10 bases not matched to a gene. This CDR3 comprises 16 residues. Germline V gene data show CDR1 as SGDLS and CDR2 as YYNGEE. The CDR3 DNA reads as TGTGCCAGCAGTGCAAGCGGGGGAGTAGTCACAGATACGCAGTATTTT. Translation: CASSASGGVVTDTQYF.

This clonotype was counted a few times. The rearrangement uses TRBV7-8 and TRBJ2-3, with 9 bases aligning to TRBD2. J was trimmed by 0 bases and V by 0 bases; bases with no gene match: 10. CDR1 is SGHVS and CDR2 is FQNEAQ in the germline V gene. This CDR3 contains 19 residues. CDR3 amino acids: CASSLASGGLVGSTDTQYF. Written as DNA, the CDR3 is TGTGCCAGCAGCTTAGCTAGCGGGGGATTGGTGGGGAGCACAGATACGCAGTATTTT.

The rearrangement uses TRBV7-6 and TRBJ2-5, with unresolved D. CDR1 SGHVS and CDR2 FNYEAQ come from the germline V gene. The CDR3 length is 12 residues. V shed 5 bases and J shed 6 bases, with 10 bases lying between them. The CDR3 region is CASSHPSQTQYF. DNA for the CDR3: TGTGCCAGCAGCCATCCCAGCCAGACCCAGTACTTC.

The chain is built from TRBV5-1 and TRBJ1-1; maybe TRBD1 (6 bases). Germline assignment: CDR1 SGHRS and CDR2 YFSETQ. The CDR3 is 14 residues long. With 4 bases removed from V and 2 bases from J, the gap between germline ends came to 12 bases. CDR3 DNA sequence: TGCGCCAGCAGCCGTCCAGGGGCTAACACTGAAGCTTTCTTT. Its translation is CASSRPGANTEAFF.